A single T cell receptor (beta chain) is shown here with its context. What it binds is unknown. These data originate in a study of T cell responses to AZD1222 COVID-19 vaccine. Whole-study findings and limits: Elevations in Spike-specific TCR breadth and depth followed administration of two AZD1222 doses.

Method: immunoSEQ multiplex PCR; TCRdb's copy keeps in-frame clones and lacks some. The table lists around 140,000 clones, 90% to 95% of them singletons. Per the germline V gene, CDR1 is SGHRS and CDR2 is YFSETQ. The CDR3 is 14 amino acids. J was trimmed by 7 bases and V by 7 bases; bases with no gene match: 13. The TCR sequence derives from an adult in good health. J is TRBJ2-7 and V is TRBV5-1, with TRBD1 matching over 8 bases. The material sequenced was peripheral blood, taken on day 0 of AZD1222 vaccination. The CDR3 reads CASHVGQGAEEQYF. The DNA for the CDR3 is TGCGCCAGCCATGTCGGGCAGGGGGCTGAAGAGCAGTACTTC. Together with reference TRBV5-1 and TRBJ2-7, the CDR3 gives the full variable domain: KAGVTQTPRYLIKTRGQQVTLSCSPISGHRSVSWYQQTPGQGLQFLFEYFSETQRNKGNFPGRFSGRQFSNSRSEMNVSTLELGDSALYLCASHVGQGAEEQYFGPGTRLTVT.